The 5 T cell receptor beta chains reported below all come from one sample, sequenced in a study of shared T cell receptors in the human thymus. Sequencing used immunoSEQ multiplex PCR; TCRdb keeps in-frame clones, though not all of them. The table shows 630,000 or so clones, with roughly 86% occurring only once. This sample was shared with a second study, whose subject was human thymus T cells.

The sample was thymocytes. The receptor set was obtained from a boy under two years old with a congenital heart defect.

V gene TRBV29-1 combines with J gene TRBJ2-2; tentative D call: TRBD2 (6 bases). With 7 bases removed from V and 4 bases from J, the gap between germline ends came to 7 bases. The germline gives CDR1 SQVTM, CDR2 ANQGSEA. The CDR3 runs to 11 residues. The CDR3 DNA is TGCAGCGCTAGCGTCACCGGGGAGCTGTTTTTT. Amino acids: CSASVTGELFF.

This clone was seen just once. This chain connects TRBV7-9 to TRBJ2-1; maybe TRBD2 (7 bases). The germline gives CDR1 SEHNR, CDR2 FQNEAQ (reference sequence). This CDR3 is 15 amino acids long. V lost 5 bases to trimming and J lost 2 bases, with 13 bases between them. DNA for the CDR3: TGTGCCAGCAGCCTCAAAGGGGGGGCCTACAATGAGCAGTTCTTC. Translating it yields CASSLKGGAYNEQFF. Looking up the rest from reference TRBV7-9 and TRBJ2-1 gives the full variable domain: DTGVSQNPRHKITKRGQNVTFRCDPISEHNRLYWYRQTLGQGPEFLTYFQNEAQLEKSRLLSDRFSAERPKGSFSTLEIQRTEQGDSAMYLCASSLKGGAYNEQFFGPGTRLTVL.

The rearrangement links TRBV27 to TRBJ1-1; TRBD1 aligns across 7 bases. The CDR3 is 15 residues long. V gave up 5 bases and J gave up 4 bases; unmatched junction bases: 10. Germline-derived CDR1 and CDR2 are MNHEY and SMNVEV (reference sequence). CDR3 sequence (DNA): TGTGCCAGCAGTCCCCGCACAGGGGAGGCCACTGAAGCTTTCTTT. Its protein product is CASSPRTGEATEAFF.

CDR3 in amino acids: CSVKTREGQETQYF. The CDR3 region has the DNA TGCAGCGTCAAGACGCGGGAAGGGCAAGAGACCCAGTACTTC. The J gene is TRBJ2-5, the V gene TRBV29-1; the D gene is possibly TRBD2 (6 bases). Germline values: CDR1 SQVTM, CDR2 ANQGSEA. V lost 6 bases and J lost 2, with 16 bases in between. The CDR3 consists of 14 residues.

This chain connects TRBV6-1 to TRBJ2-7; tentatively, D is TRBD1 (5 bases). This CDR3 is built from 17 residues. Looked up from germline, CDR1 is MNHNS and CDR2 is SASEGT. Trimming stripped 1 base from V and 4 bases from J, with 20 bases between. Here the CDR3 DNA reads TGTGCCAGCAGTGAAGACATCGCAGGGCGTATCCTATACGAGCAGTACTTC. Its translation: CASSEDIAGRILYEQYF.